The TCR beta chain under discussion was sequenced for a study of CD8 T cells in ankylosing spondylitis. This clonotype appeared many times. Antigen: not known. This CDR3 region has 13 residues. V was clipped by 4 bases and J by 1 base, with 10 bases between them. The V gene's germline CDR1 is SQVTM and CDR2 ANQGSEA. In making TCR beta libraries, quantitative 5'-RACE with molecular barcodes was used. In TCRdb, the 5' RACE reads were re-called with MiXCR into one record per CDR3 protein. This repertoire shows 150,000 to 250,000 distinct CDR3 sequences, 9.5% to 15% found once; its top ten account for 16%. The study, taken as a whole, reports: Both synovial fluid and blood in reactive arthritis had previously been reported to carry some motif variants.

The chain recombines TRBV29-1 with TRBJ1-2, with D maybe TRBD1 (5 bases). This receptor was taken from a male donor with ankylosing spondylitis or in good health (not recorded which). Source material: blood, either unsorted or a sorted T cell fraction (not recorded which). The CDR3 protein is CSVGQLFNYGYTF. The CDR3 DNA reads TGCAGCGTTGGACAGCTCTTTAACTATGGCTACACCTTC.